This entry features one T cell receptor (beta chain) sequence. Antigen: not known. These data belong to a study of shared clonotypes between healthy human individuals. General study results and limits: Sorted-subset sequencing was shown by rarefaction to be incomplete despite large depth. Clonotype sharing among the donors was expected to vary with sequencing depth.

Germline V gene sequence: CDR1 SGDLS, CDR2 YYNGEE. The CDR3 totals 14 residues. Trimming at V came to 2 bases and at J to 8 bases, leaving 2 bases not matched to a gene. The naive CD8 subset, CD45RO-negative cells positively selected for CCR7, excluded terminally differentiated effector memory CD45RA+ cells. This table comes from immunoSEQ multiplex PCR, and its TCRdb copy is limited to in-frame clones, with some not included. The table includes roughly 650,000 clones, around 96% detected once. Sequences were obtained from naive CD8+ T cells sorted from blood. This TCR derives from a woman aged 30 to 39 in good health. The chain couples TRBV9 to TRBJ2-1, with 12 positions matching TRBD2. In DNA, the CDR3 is TGTGCCAGCAGCGTCGGGACTAGCGGGTATGAGCAGTTCTTC. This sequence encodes CASSVGTSGYEQFF.